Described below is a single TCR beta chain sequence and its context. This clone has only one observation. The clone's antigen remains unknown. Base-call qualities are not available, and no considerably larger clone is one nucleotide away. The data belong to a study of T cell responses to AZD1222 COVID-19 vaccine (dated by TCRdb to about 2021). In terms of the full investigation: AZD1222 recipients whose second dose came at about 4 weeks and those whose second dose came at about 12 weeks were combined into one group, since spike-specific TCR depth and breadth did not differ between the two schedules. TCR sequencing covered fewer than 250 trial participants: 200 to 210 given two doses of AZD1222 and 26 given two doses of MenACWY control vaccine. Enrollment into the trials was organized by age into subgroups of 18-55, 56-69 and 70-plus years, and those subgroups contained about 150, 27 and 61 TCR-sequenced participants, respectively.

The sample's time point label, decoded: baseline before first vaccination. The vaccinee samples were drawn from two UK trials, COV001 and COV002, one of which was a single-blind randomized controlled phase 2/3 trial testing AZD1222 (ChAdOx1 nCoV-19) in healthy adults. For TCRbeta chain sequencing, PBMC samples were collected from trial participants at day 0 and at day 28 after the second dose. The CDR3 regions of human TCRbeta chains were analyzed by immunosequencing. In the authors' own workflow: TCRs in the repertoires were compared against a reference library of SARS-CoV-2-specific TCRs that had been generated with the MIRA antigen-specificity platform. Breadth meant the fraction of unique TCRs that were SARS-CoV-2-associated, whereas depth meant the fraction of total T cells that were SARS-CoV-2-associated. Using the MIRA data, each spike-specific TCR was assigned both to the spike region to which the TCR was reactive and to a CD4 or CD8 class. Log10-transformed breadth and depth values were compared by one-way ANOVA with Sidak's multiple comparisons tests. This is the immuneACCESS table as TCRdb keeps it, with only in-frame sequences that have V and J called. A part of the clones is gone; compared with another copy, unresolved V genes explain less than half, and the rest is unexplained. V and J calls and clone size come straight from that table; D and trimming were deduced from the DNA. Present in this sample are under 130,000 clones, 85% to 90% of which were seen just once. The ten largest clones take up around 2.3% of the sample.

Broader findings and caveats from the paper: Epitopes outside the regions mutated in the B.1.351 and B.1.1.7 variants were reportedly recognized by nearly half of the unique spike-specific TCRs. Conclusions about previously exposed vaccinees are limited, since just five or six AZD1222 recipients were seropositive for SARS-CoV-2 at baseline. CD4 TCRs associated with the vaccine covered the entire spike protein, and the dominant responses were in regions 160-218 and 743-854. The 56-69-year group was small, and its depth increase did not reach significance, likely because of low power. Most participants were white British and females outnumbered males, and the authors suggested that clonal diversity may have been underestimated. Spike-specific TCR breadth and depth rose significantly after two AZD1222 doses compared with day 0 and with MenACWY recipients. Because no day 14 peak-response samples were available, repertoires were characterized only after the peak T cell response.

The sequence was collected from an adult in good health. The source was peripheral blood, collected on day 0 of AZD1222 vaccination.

The CDR3 region has the sequence CSVFEGYGYTF. The sequenced DNA is TGCAGCGTGTTTGAGGGCTATGGCTACACCTTC. The chain couples TRBV29-1 to TRBJ1-2; the D gene identity is not certain. V was cut back by 6 bases and J by 4 bases, leaving a gap of 9 bases between them. From a lookup of the germline V gene, CDR1 and CDR2 are SQVTM and ANQGSEA. The CDR3 has 11 amino acids, counting the end cysteine and phenylalanine. CDR3 DNA only is kept here, 33 bases in frame from base 1. Beyond the CDR3, the reference TRBV29-1 and TRBJ1-2 genes provide the residues; the full variable domain reads: SAVISQKPSRDICQRGTSLTIQCQVDSQVTMMFWYRQQPGQSLTLIATANQGSEATYESGFVIDKFPISRPNLTFSTLTVSNMSPEDSSIYLCSVFEGYGYTFGSGTRLTVV.